The clone carrying this T cell receptor (beta chain) appeared a single time. What it binds is unknown. One end of the junction fails to match germline, which may point to a read error. The sample originates from a study of T cells after yellow fever vaccination. Whole-study findings and limits: A secondary response was less intense yet reached its peak sooner, at day 5 versus 15.

One entry per CDR3 protein, called by TCRdb with MiXCR from the 5' RACE reads. The sample lists 620,000 or so distinct CDR3 sequences, 9% to 15% seen once, with more than 12% in the top ten. This sequence was found in a man in his thirties or forties who received the YFV17D yellow fever vaccine. Sequencing used PBMCs, obtained on the day of the yellow fever booster vaccination.

CDR3 nucleotide sequence: TGTGCCTGCAGTTTAGGGCCGCTCGTCAGCGGGAGGGCCGGTGAGCAGTTCTTC. Its protein is CACSLGPLVSGRAGEQFF. The chain carries TRBV12-3 or TRBV12-4 and TRBJ2-1; 10 bases are a match to TRBD2. CDR3 length: 18 amino acids.